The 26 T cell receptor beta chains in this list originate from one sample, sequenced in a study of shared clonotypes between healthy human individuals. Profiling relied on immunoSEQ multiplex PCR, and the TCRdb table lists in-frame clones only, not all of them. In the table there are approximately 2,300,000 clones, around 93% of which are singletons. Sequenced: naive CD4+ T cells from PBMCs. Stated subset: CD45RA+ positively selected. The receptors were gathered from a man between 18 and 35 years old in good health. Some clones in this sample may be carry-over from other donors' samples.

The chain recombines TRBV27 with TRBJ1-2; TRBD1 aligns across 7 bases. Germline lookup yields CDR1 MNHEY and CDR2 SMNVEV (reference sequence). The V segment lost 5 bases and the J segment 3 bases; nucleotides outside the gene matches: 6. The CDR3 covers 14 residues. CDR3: CASSPRQGDYGYTF. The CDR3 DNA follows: TGTGCCAGCAGTCCACGACAGGGAGACTATGGCTACACCTTC.

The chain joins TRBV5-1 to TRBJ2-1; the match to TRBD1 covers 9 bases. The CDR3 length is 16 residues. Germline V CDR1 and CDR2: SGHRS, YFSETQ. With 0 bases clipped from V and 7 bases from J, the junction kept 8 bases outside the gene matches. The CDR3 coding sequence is TGCGCCAGCAGCTTGGACAGGGGGCGCGTAGAAAATGAGCAGTTCTTC. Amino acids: CASSLDRGRVENEQFF.

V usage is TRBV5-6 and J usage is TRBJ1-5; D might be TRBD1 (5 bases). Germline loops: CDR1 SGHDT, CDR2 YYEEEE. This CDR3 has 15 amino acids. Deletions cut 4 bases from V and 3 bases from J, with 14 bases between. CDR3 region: CASSVTGAVNQPQHF. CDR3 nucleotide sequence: TGTGCCAGCAGCGTCACCGGGGCCGTCAATCAGCCCCAGCATTTT.

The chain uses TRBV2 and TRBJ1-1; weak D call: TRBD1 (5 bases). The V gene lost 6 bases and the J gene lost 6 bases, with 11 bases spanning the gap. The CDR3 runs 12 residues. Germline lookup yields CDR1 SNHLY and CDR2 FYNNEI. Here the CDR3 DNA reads TGTGCCAGCAGGGACCGGACACCTGAAGCTTTCTTT. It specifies CASRDRTPEAFF.

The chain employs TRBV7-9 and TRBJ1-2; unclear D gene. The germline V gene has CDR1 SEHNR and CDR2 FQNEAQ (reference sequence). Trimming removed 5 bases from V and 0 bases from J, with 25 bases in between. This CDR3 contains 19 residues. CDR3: CASSAPRFSAPRPNYGYTF. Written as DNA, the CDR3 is TGTGCCAGCAGCGCCCCCCGATTTTCGGCCCCAAGGCCTAACTATGGCTACACCTTC.

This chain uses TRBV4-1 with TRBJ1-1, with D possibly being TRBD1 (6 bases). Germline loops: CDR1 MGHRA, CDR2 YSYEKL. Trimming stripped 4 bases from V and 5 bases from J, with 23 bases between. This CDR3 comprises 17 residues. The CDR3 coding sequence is TGCGCCAGCAGCCCAATCGGGACACTCCCTTTGGGGACTGAAGCTTTCTTT. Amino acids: CASSPIGTLPLGTEAFF.

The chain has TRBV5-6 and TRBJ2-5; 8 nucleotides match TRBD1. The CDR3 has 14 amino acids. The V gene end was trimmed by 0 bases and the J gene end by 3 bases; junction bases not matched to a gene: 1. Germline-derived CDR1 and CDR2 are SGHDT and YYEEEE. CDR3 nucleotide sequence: TGTGCCAGCAGCTTGGGACAGGGGAAAGAGACCCAGTACTTC. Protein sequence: CASSLGQGKETQYF.

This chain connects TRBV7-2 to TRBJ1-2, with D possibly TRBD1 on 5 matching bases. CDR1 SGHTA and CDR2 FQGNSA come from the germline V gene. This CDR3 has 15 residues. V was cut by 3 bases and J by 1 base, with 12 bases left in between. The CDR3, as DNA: TGTGCCAGCAGCTTTCAGGGTGGCAGTAACTATGGCTACACCTTC. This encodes CASSFQGGSNYGYTF. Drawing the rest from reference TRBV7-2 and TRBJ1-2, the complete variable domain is GAGVSQSPSNKVTEKGKDVELRCDPISGHTALYWYRQSLGQGLEFLIYFQGNSAPDKSGLPSDRFSAERTGGSVSTLTIQRTQQEDSAVYLCASSFQGGSNYGYTFGSGTRLTVV.

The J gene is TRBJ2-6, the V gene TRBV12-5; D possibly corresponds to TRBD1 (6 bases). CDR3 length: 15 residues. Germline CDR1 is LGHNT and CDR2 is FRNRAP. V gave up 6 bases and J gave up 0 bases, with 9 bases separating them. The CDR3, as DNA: TGTGCTAGTGGAGCAGGGGACTCTGGGGCCAACGTCCTGACTTTC. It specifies CASGAGDSGANVLTF.

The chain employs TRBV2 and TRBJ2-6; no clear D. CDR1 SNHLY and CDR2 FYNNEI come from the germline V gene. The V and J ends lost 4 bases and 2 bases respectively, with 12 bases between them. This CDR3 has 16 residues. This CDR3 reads CASSGSTPPGANVLTF. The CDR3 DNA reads TGTGCCAGCAGTGGCTCCACTCCCCCTGGGGCCAACGTCCTGACTTTC.

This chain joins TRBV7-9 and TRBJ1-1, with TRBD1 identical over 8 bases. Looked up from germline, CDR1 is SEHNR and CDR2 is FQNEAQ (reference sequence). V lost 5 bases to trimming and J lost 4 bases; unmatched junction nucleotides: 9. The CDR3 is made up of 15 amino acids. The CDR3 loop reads CASSPRQGWSTEAFF. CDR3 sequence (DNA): TGTGCCAGCAGCCCTAGACAGGGGTGGAGCACTGAAGCTTTCTTT.

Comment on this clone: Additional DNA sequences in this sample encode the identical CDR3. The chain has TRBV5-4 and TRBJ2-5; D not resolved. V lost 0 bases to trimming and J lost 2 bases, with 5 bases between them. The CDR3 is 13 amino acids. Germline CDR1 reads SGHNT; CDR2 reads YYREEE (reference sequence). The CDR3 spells CASSLVSQETQYF. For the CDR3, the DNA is TGTGCCAGCAGCTTGGTCAGTCAAGAGACCCAGTACTTC.

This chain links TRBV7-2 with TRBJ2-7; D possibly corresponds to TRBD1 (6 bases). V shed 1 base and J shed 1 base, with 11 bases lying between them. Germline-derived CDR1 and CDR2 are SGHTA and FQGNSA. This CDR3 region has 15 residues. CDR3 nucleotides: TGTGCCAGCAGCTTAGTACAGGGTGGATCCTACGAGCAGTACTTC. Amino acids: CASSLVQGGSYEQYF.

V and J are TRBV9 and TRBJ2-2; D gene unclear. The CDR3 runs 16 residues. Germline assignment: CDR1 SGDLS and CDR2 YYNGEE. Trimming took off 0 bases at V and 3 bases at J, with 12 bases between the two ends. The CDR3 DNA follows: TGTGCCAGCAGCGTAGGGTGGGTGGTAGACACCGGGGAGCTGTTTTTT. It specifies CASSVGWVVDTGELFF.

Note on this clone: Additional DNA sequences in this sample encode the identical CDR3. The CDR3 region is CSAREDNEQFF. The CDR3 DNA is TGCAGTGCTAGAGAGGACAATGAGCAGTTCTTC. The gene calls are TRBV20-1 and TRBJ2-1; D is unclear. This CDR3 has 11 amino acids. V gave up 0 bases and J gave up 5 bases, with 2 bases separating them. CDR1 DFQATT and CDR2 SNEGSKA come from the germline V gene (reference sequence).

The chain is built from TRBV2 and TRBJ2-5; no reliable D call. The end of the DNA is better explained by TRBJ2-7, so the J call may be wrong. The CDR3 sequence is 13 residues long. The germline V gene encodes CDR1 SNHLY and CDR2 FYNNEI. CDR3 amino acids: CASSVGVQNEQYF. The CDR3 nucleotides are TGTGCCAGCAGTGTTGGGGTCCAGAACGAGCAGTACTTC.

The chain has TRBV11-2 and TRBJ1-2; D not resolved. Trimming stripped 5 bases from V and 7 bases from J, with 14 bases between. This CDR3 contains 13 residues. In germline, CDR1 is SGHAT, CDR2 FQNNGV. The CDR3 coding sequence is TGTGCCAGCAGCCCCGGGTCGTTCGGTGGCTACACCTTC. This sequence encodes CASSPGSFGGYTF.

DNA for the CDR3: TGCGCCAGCAGCTTGGGGACAGGGGCGGGGAAGCAGTACTTC. Its protein product is CASSLGTGAGKQYF. The V and J genes are TRBV5-1 and TRBJ2-7; 9 bases are shared with TRBD1. Germline CDR1 SGHRS, CDR2 YFSETQ. V shed 0 bases and J 8 bases; nucleotides not matched to a gene: 6. The CDR3 is 14 amino acids.

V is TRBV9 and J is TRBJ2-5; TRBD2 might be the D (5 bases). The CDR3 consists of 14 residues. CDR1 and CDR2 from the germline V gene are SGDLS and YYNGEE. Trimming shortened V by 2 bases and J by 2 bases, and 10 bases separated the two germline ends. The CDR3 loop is CASSVRGIQETQYF. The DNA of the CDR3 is TGTGCCAGCAGCGTCCGGGGAATTCAAGAGACCCAGTACTTC.

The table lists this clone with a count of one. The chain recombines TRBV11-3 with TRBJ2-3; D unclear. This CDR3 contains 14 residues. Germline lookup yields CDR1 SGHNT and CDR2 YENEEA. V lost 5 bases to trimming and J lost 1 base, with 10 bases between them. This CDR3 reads CASSARRGTDTQYF. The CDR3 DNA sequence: TGTGCCAGCAGCGCCCGCCGGGGCACAGATACGCAGTATTTT. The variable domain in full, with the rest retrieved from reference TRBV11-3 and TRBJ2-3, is EAGVVQSPRYKIIEKKQPVAFWCNPISGHNTLYWYLQNLGQGPELLIRYENEEAVDDSQLPKDRFSAERLKGVDSTLKIQPAELGDSAVYLCASSARRGTDTQYFGPGTRLTVL.

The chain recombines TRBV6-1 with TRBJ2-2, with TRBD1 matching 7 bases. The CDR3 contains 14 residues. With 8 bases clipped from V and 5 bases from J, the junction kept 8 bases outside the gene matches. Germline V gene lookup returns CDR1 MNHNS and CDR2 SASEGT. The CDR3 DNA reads TGTGCCAGCTCCGGACAGGTCCGGACCGGGGAGCTGTTTTTT. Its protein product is CASSGQVRTGELFF.

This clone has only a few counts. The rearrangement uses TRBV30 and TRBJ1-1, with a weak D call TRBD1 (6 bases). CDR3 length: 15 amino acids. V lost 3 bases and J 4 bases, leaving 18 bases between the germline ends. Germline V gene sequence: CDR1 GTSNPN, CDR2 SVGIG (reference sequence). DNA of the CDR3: TGTGCCTGGAGCGTAGGGGACACGGATTTCACTGAAGCTTTCTTT. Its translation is CAWSVGDTDFTEAFF.

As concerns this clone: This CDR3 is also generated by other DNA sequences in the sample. The DNA for the CDR3 is TGTGCCAGCTCACGAGCGGAGGTGAACACTGAAGCTTTCTTT. Translation: CASSRAEVNTEAFF. This rearrangement joins TRBV18 to TRBJ1-1; D remains ambiguous. The germline V gene encodes CDR1 KGHSH and CDR2 LQKENI. This CDR3 contains 14 residues. Deletions cut 4 bases from V and 0 bases from J, with 9 bases between.

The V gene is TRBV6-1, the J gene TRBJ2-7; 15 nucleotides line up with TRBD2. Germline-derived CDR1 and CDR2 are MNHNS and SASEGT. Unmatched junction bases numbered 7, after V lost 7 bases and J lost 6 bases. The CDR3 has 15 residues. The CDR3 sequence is CASNGKGLAGGEQYF. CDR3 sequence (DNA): TGTGCCAGCAACGGAAAGGGACTAGCGGGAGGCGAGCAGTACTTC.

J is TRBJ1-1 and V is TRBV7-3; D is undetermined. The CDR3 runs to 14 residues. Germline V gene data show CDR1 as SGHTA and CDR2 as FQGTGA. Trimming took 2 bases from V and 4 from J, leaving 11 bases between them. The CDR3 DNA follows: TGTGCCAGCAGCTTATATCCGGGTTTCACTGAAGCTTTCTTT. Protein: CASSLYPGFTEAFF.

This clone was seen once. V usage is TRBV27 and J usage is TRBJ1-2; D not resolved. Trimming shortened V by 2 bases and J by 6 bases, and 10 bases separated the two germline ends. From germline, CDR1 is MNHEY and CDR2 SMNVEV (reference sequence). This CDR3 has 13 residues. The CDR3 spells CASSLNKGHGYTF. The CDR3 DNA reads TGTGCCAGCAGTTTAAATAAGGGCCATGGCTACACCTTC.